This TCR beta chain was sequenced in a study of T cell responses to AZD1222 COVID-19 vaccine. The assay was immunoSEQ multiplex PCR, and TCRdb's table has in-frame clones only and misses some. The sample lists roughly 95,000 clones, about 94% seen once, with 2.5% to 3.5% in the top ten. Study conclusions and caveats: The study reported that nearly half of spike-specific TCRs target unmutated variant regions. Once two AZD1222 doses were given, Spike-specific TCR breadth and depth went up. Repertoires were obtained only post-peak T cell response. Vaccine-associated CD4 TCRs ranged over spike, dominating at 160-218 and 743-854.

Germline V lookup: CDR1 MNHEY, CDR2 SVGAGI. V shed 7 bases and J 4 bases; nucleotides not matched to a gene: 9. This CDR3 region has 15 residues. About this clone itself: The target antigen is unknown.

The TCR originated in an adult who received the AZD1222 COVID-19 vaccine. The rearrangement joins TRBV6-5 to TRBJ1-5, with 8 bases lining up with TRBD1. Sequencing was performed on peripheral blood, taken 28 days after the second AZD1222 dose. CDR3 sequence: CASKPTGTGNQPQHF. The CDR3 bases are TGTGCCAGCAAACCGACCGGGACAGGAAATCAGCCCCAGCATTTT.